This record covers a single T cell receptor (beta chain). Its antigen is still unknown. CDR1 SGHRS and CDR2 YFSETQ come from the germline V gene. The V and J ends lost 4 bases and 3 bases, in that order; junction bases with no gene match: 4. This CDR3 has 15 amino acids. This entry is derived from a study of cytomegalovirus exposure and HLA in healthy donors. Here immunoSEQ multiplex PCR was the method, and the copy in TCRdb shows in-frame clones only, minus some. The sample shows tens of thousands of clones, 85% to 95% of them seen only once. The donors were part of the roughly 130-subject validation cohort, which stood apart from the approximately 640-subject first cohort. Points from the study as a whole: Reports credit the classifier with highly specific, highly sensitive diagnosis of cytomegalovirus status.

Input material: PBMCs. The clonotype was recovered from a woman aged 18-35 years in good health and CMV-seronegative. V and J are TRBV5-1 and TRBJ2-5; TRBD2 matches at 12 bases. CDR3 region: CASSKTSGGKETQYF. CDR3 nucleotide sequence: TGCGCCAGCAGCAAGACTAGCGGGGGTAAAGAGACCCAGTACTTC.